This T cell receptor beta chain was found in a study of blood T cell repertoires in COVID-19. The overall study: Samples came from the United States, Italy and Spain, spanning acute and convalescent COVID-19. PBMCs, B-cell-depleted T cells, or T cells were the source of the cDNA or gDNA that made up the material.

A single count supports this clone. The ends were cut back, 2 bases at V and 4 bases at J, with 10 bases in the middle. From germline, CDR1 is SGHNT and CDR2 YYREEE (reference sequence). The CDR3 loop spans 15 amino acids. Here immunoSEQ multiplex PCR was the method, and the copy in TCRdb shows in-frame clones only, minus some. In the table there are fewer than 150,000 clones, approximately 86% of which are singletons. The origin of this receptor is a woman aged 45-65 years who had recovered from COVID-19. The sequencing sample was made of peripheral blood. V usage is TRBV5-4 and J usage is TRBJ1-6; no definite D call. Written as DNA, the CDR3 is TGTGCCAGCAGCTTCGGGGAGGCGTATAATTCACCCCTCCACTTT. It yields the protein CASSFGEAYNSPLHF.